The 7 T cell receptor beta chains reported below all come from one sample, sequenced in a study of identical twins. TCRdb re-called the 5' RACE reads through MiXCR, storing one row per CDR3 protein. The sample consists of approximately 220,000 distinct CDR3 sequences, roughly a tenth of them appearing once. The sequenced sample consisted of memory (CD45RO+) T cells sorted from blood. The receptors were sampled from a young woman in good health.

The V call is TRBV29-1, the J call TRBJ2-7, with D unclear. V was clipped by 7 bases and J by 0 bases, with 10 bases between them. The CDR3 spans 12 residues. Germline lookup yields CDR1 SQVTM and CDR2 ANQGSEA. The CDR3 sequence: CSARGSSYEQYF. The CDR3 DNA follows: TGCAGCGCCCGTGGTAGCTCCTACGAGCAGTACTTC.

This clonotype showed up many times. The CDR3 spells CASSLVGSPLISYEQYF. The CDR3 DNA reads TGTGCCAGCAGCTTAGTTGGTTCGCCACTCATCTCCTACGAGCAGTACTTC. The chain is built from TRBV7-8 and TRBJ2-7; D is ambiguous. V lost 1 base, J lost 0 bases, and 16 bases lay in between. Germline loops: CDR1 SGHVS, CDR2 FQNEAQ. This CDR3 is 17 amino acids long.

The chain joins TRBV20-1 to TRBJ2-5, with 8 bases fitting TRBD2. This CDR3 has 13 residues. V lost 5 bases to trimming and J lost 1 base; unmatched junction nucleotides: 3. CDR1 is DFQATT, CDR2 SNEGSKA, per germline (reference sequence). CDR3 nucleotides: TGCAGTGCTTTACTAGCGGCCCAAGAGACCCAGTACTTC. Translation: CSALLAAQETQYF.

This clonotype was detected only a few times. The chain carries TRBV5-1 and TRBJ2-7, with D perhaps being TRBD1 or TRBD2 (5 bases each). Germline V gene lookup returns CDR1 SGHRS and CDR2 YFSETQ. This CDR3 comprises 16 residues. Trimming cost V 0 bases and J 5 bases, with 18 bases left between them. CDR3 DNA sequence: TGCGCCAGCAGCTTGGGGGTGGTGAGGGGCTTAAACGAGCAGTACTTC. Translation gives CASSLGVVRGLNEQYF.

This clonotype showed up many times. The DNA of the CDR3 is TGTGCCAGCAGCACTTATAGCGGGAGCACAGATACGCAGTATTTT. It is translated as CASSTYSGSTDTQYF. The chain uses TRBV12-3 or TRBV12-4 and TRBJ2-3, with TRBD2 matching 7 bases. V shed 6 bases, J shed 0 bases, and the junction held 6 bases outside the gene matches. The CDR3 covers 15 residues.

A remark on this clonotype: Sequence at one end of the junction differs from germline and may be a read error. The rearrangement uses TRBV7-7 and TRBJ2-3; 11 bases map to TRBD2. This CDR3 has 17 amino acids. Germline values: CDR1 SSHAT, CDR2 FNYEAQ (reference sequence). CDR3 amino acids: CASSSGLAVGSTDTQYF. CDR3 in DNA: TGTGCTAGCAGCTCGGGACTAGCGGTGGGGAGCACAGATACGCAGTATTTT.

This chain links TRBV2 with TRBJ1-1; a possible D gene is TRBD1 (6 bases). V dropped 6 bases and J dropped 5 bases, with 16 bases sitting between them. The CDR3 extends over 14 amino acids. Germline CDR1 and CDR2: SNHLY and FYNNEI. Written as DNA, the CDR3 is TGTGCCAGCAGATCTCACAGGGACGGGACTGAAGCTTTCTTT. It encodes CASRSHRDGTEAFF.